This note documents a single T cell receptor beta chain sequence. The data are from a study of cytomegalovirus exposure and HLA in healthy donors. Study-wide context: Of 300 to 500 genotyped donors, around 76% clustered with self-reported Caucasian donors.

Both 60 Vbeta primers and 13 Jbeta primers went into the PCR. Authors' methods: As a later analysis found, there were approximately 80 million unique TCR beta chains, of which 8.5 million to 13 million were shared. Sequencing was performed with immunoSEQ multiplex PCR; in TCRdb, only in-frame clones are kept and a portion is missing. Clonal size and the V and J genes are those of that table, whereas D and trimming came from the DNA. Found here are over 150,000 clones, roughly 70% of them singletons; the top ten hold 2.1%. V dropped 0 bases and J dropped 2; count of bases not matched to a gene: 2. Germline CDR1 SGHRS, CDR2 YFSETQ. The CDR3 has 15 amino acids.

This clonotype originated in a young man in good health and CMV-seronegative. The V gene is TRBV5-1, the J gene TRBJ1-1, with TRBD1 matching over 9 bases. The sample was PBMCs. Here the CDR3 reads CASSLAGQGNTEAFF. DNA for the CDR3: TGCGCCAGCAGCTTGGCGGGACAGGGAAACACTGAAGCTTTCTTT.